The entry that follows covers one TCR beta chain sequence. Its recognized antigen is unknown. No clone much larger than this one lies a single base away; base qualities are absent. The germline V gene sets CDR1 to SGDLS and CDR2 to YYNGEE. There are 17 amino acids in the CDR3, from cysteine to phenylalanine inclusive. The retained sequence is limited to the CDR3, 51 bases, with the frame set at the first base. Germline trimming amounts to 2 bases on V and 0 bases on J, with 10 as the count of junction bases outside the gene matches. The sample originates from a study of beta chain features in type 1 diabetes (dated by TCRdb to 2017 to 2018). About the study as a whole: No differences in mean age, gender distribution, total cell number or subset yield were found between patients and healthy donors. Across all samples, about 110 million sorted cells were examined, and cell number per subset correlated strongly with RNA yield. In the study, TCRB repertoires of sorted circulating CD4+ T cell subsets from recently diagnosed type 1 diabetes patients were compared with those of matched healthy donors. Regulatory and stem cell-like memory subsets were isolated from only 8 patients and about 8 healthy donors, whereas naive and central memory subsets came from all 30 or so donors.

Broader findings and caveats from the paper: In all four CD4+ subsets, TCRB CDR3 length was moderately but significantly shorter in type 1 diabetes patients. The naive, central memory and regulatory TCRB repertoires appeared to resemble one another more closely among patients than among healthy donors. Because small numbers of individuals were included in the HLA sub-analyses, any influence of HLA type on TCRB rearrangement was left unresolved. Because cDNA was sequenced instead of genomic DNA, highly expressing activated cells could be over-represented, though the groups showed no difference in activation or CD3 levels. At VDJ recombination sites, patients with type 1 diabetes made fewer insertions and deleted more nucleotides, a pattern implying thymic rearrangement abnormalities. PCR might favor shorter templates, but patient and control samples were amplified and corrected together, so any skew would affect both groups equally.

All of the isolated RNA was reverse transcribed with the High Capacity cDNA Reverse Transcription Kit, so expressed TCRB transcripts were sequenced. Deep immunoSEQ sequencing was performed on naive, central memory and regulatory T cell samples, with an average of roughly 3.3 million total reads per sample. After sorted cells were lysed in RLT buffer, RNA was extracted with DNase-treated RNeasy Micro or Mini kits, with the choice depending on cell number. Each cell subset was processed on its own to prevent cross-contamination, while patient and healthy donor samples were processed together. The immunoSEQ multiplex PCR was used to amplify TCRB sequences from cDNA, generating 87-bp fragments that spanned the CDR3 region. The amplicons were sequenced using the Illumina HiSeq platform. The authors' pipeline ran thus. Synthetic template baselines were used to correct PCR bias computationally, reads within Hamming distance 2 were collapsed, and singletons that could not be merged were discarded. By aligning reads against IMGT, V, D and J genes, CDR3 length, and insertions or deletions at six rearrangement sites were assigned. Within each subset, clonotype counts were normalized to the number of sorted cells before true diversity and Gini coefficients were calculated with the tcR R package. The overlap coefficient, calculated on TCRB nucleotide sequences, was used to measure repertoire sharing. As a proxy for the pre-selection repertoire, out-of-frame TCRB sequences from naive cells were analyzed. TCRdb's version of the immuneACCESS table is confined to in-frame rearrangements and falls short of the full clone set. An unresolved V gene accounts for under half of the shortfall where checked; the remainder is of unknown origin. The V and J calls and clone size come from that table; D and trimming were worked out from the DNA. Within this sample are 680,000 or so clones, with around 15% of them counted one time only. Around 0.1% of the sample comes from the top ten.

From each donor, a single peripheral blood sample of around 120 mL on average was drawn into heparinised tubes. A BD FACSAria II and a panel including CD45RO, CCR7, CD25, CD127, CD95 and CD27 were used to sort naive, central memory, regulatory and stem cell-like memory CD4+ T cells. All sorted populations exceeded 98% purity. PBMCs were separated immediately by Lymphoprep density gradient centrifugation and were stained directly, without being cultured. To minimize batch effects, samples were stained and sorted in pairs, one healthy donor with one patient per experiment. This chain joins TRBV9 to TRBJ1-2, and TRBD1 matches 7 of the central bases. Sequenced: naive CD4+ T cells from blood. Read against the paper, the sample's cell subset or site label means: true naive CD4+ T cells. The TCR originated in a young man in good health. CDR3 sequence: CASSVQVGGRTNYGYTF. The sequenced DNA: TGTGCCAGCAGCGTCCAAGTAGGGGGCAGGACTAACTATGGCTACACCTTC.